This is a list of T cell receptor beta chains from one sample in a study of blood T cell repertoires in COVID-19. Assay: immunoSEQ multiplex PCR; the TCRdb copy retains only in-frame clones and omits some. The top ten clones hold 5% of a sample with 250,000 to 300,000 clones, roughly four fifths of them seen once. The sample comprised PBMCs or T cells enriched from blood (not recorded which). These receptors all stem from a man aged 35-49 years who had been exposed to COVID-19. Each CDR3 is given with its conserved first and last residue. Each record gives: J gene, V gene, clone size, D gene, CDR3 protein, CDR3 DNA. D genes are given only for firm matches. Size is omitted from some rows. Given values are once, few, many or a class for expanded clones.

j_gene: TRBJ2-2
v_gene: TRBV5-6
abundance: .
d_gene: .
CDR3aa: CASSFVGELFF
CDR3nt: TGTGCCAGCAGCTTCGTTGGGGAGCTGTTTTTT

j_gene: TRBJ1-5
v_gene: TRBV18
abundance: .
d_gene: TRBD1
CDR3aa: CASSPGQFDQPQHF
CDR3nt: TGTGCCAGCTCACCGGGACAGTTCGATCAGCCCCAGCATTTT

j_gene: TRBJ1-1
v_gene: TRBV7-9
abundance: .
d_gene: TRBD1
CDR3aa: CASSGQGDTEAFF
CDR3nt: TGTGCCAGCAGCGGCCAGGGGGACACTGAAGCTTTCTTT

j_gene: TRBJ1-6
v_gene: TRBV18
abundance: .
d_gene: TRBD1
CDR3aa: CASHGTANSPLHF
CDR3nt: TGTGCCAGTCACGGGACAGCAAATTCACCCCTCCACTTT

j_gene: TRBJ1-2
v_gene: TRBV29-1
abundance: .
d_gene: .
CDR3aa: CSVLQGGGYTF
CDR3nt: TGCAGCGTTCTACAGGGCGGCGGCTACACCTTC

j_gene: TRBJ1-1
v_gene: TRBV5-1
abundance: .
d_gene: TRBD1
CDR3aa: CASSLGAGTVNTEAFF
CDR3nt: TGCGCCAGCAGCTTAGGGGCCGGGACAGTGAACACTGAAGCTTTCTTT

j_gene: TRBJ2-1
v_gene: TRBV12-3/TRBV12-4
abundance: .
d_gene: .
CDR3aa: CASSLRADLFF
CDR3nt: TGTGCCAGCAGTTTGCGGGCGGATTTGTTCTTC

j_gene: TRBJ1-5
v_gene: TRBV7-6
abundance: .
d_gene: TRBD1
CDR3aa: CASSFGQGNNQPQHF
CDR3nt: TGTGCCAGCAGCTTCGGACAGGGTAACAATCAGCCCCAGCATTTT

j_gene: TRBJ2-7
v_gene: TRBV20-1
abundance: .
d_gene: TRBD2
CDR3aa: CSASDGRTRNDYEQYF
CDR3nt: TGCAGTGCTAGTGACGGGAGGACTAGGAACGACTACGAGCAGTACTTC

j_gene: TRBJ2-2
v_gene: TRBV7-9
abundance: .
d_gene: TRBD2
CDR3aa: CASSDTSGRFTTGELFF
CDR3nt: TGTGCCAGCAGCGACACTAGCGGAAGATTTACCACCGGGGAGCTGTTTTTT

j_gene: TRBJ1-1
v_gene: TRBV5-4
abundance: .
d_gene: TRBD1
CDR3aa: CASSLVSGGTEAFF
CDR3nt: TGTGCCAGCAGCTTGGTATCAGGGGGAACTGAAGCTTTCTTT

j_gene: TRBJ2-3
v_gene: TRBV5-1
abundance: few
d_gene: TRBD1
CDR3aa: CASSLILRGDRGGDTQYF
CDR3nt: TGCGCCAGCAGCTTGATACTCCGTGGGGACAGGGGAGGAGATACGCAGTATTTT

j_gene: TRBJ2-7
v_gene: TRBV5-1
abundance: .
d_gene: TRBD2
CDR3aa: CASSTAGTDYEQYF
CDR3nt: TGCGCCAGCAGCACAGCGGGAACTGACTACGAGCAGTACTTC

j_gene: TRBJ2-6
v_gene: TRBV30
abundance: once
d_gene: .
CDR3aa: CAWGTGSGANVLTF
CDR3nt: TGTGCCTGGGGAACAGGGTCTGGGGCCAACGTCCTGACTTTC

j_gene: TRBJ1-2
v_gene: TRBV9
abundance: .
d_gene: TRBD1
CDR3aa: CASSVVDSGGYGYTF
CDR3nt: TGTGCCAGCAGCGTAGTCGATTCAGGGGGCTATGGCTACACCTTC

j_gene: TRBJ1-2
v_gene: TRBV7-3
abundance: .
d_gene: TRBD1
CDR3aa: CASSLSGTGSGYTF
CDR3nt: TGTGCCAGCAGCTTATCCGGGACAGGGAGTGGCTACACCTTC

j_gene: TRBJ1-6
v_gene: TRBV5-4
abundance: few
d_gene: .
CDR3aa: CASRDGGTYNSPLHF
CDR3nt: TGTGCCAGCCGCGACGGCGGCACCTATAATTCACCCCTCCACTTT